The 24 T cell receptor beta chains below come from one sample, sequenced in a study of spatial heterogeneity in lung cancer. Study results and caveats: Tumor mutation counts were tracked by expanded intratumoral alpha and beta TCR counts.

Their antigens are not known. TCRdb redid the calling of the 5' RACE reads with MiXCR, one entry per CDR3 protein. This table has about 18,000 distinct CDR3 sequences, roughly 6.5% appearing once. Time point given: sample taken at primary tumor resection. This sample comprised lung tumor tissue, obtained at surgery. The receptors derive from a female donor with early-stage non-small cell lung cancer.

This clonotype was seen at least ten times. The V gene is TRBV20-1, the J gene TRBJ2-7, with 8 bases lining up with TRBD2. This CDR3 spans 14 amino acids. Germline loops: CDR1 DFQATT, CDR2 SNEGSKA (reference sequence). V lost 1 base and J lost 3; bases outside the gene matches: 5. The CDR3 loop is CSARAGSGIYEQYF. The CDR3 DNA reads as TGCAGTGCTAGAGCGGGTAGCGGGATCTACGAGCAGTACTTC.

Ten or more counts support this clonotype. The gene calls are TRBV6-6 and TRBJ2-7, with D possibly TRBD2 on 6 matching bases. The CDR3 is 17 residues long. Deletions cut 0 bases from V and 2 bases from J, with 17 bases between. Per germline, CDR1 MNHNY and CDR2 SVGAGI (reference sequence). As DNA, the CDR3 is TGTGCCAGCAGTTACTCGAGTGGAGGGCCGTCGACCTACGAGCAGTACTTC. Protein sequence: CASSYSSGGPSTYEQYF.

The table lists this clonotype with many counts. The rearrangement joins TRBV20-1 to TRBJ1-5, with unresolved D. CDR3 size: 11 residues. Trimming removed 0 bases from V and 11 bases from J, with 8 bases in between. Germline V lookup: CDR1 DFQATT, CDR2 SNEGSKA (reference sequence). The CDR3 DNA sequence: TGCAGTGCTAGAGATAAGGAGTCCCAGCATTTT. Translation: CSARDKESQHF.

This clonotype occurred many times. The chain couples TRBV2 to TRBJ2-2; D gene unclear. The CDR3 is 14 residues long. Trimming shortened V by 4 bases and J by 6 bases, and 12 bases separated the two germline ends. Germline loops: CDR1 SNHLY, CDR2 FYNNEI. CDR3: CASSVQYLPGELFF. The CDR3 bases are TGTGCCAGCAGTGTCCAGTACCTCCCCGGGGAGCTGTTTTTT.

This clonotype has at least ten counts. The genes are TRBV6-2 or TRBV6-3 and TRBJ2-1; perhaps TRBD2 as D (6 bases). V was shortened by 6 bases and J by 7 bases, with 19 bases between the two germline ends. Germline CDR1 MNHEY, CDR2 SVGEGT. This CDR3 region has 15 residues. The CDR3 sequence is CASRSGGLQTNEQFF. For the CDR3, the DNA is TGTGCCAGCAGATCCGGGGGACTCCAGACAAATGAGCAGTTCTTC.

About this clonotype itself: A read error may produce the germline difference seen at one junction end. The V gene is TRBV7-6, the J gene TRBJ2-3; no firm D call. Germline V gene sequence: CDR1 SGHVS, CDR2 FNYEAQ. The CDR3 is made up of 13 amino acids. CDR3 in DNA: TGTACCAGCAGCTCTCACCCCACAGATACGCAGTATTTT. It codes for CTSSSHPTDTQYF.

This clonotype was counted ten times or more. The chain recombines TRBV19 with TRBJ2-7; D gene ambiguous. The V end was cut by 3 bases, the J end by 3 bases, with 15 bases between. The germline gives CDR1 LNHDA, CDR2 SQIVND (reference sequence). There are 15 residues in the CDR3. The CDR3 DNA reads TGTGCCAGTAGTATCGACTCACAGAGCATCTACGAGCAGTACTTC. This translates into CASSIDSQSIYEQYF.

This clonotype was counted at least ten times. The V and J genes are TRBV28 and TRBJ2-1, with TRBD1 identical over 8 bases. J gave up 7 bases and V 4 bases, and 6 bases lay outside the gene matches. Looked up from germline, CDR1 is MDHEN and CDR2 is SYDVKM. The CDR3 consists of 14 residues. CDR3 nucleotide sequence: TGTGCCAGCAGTTGGACAGGGAAGTTGAATGAGCAGTTCTTC. Encoded protein: CASSWTGKLNEQFF.

This clonotype is medium-sized (0.01 to 0.1%). The chain uses TRBV20-1 and TRBJ2-2, with D possibly TRBD1 on 5 matching bases. V gave up 7 bases and J gave up 4 bases, with 16 bases separating them. Germline assignment: CDR1 DFQATT and CDR2 SNEGSKA (reference sequence). The length of the CDR3 is 14 residues. For the CDR3, the DNA is TGCAGTGTTCCGGCAGGGCTGGGCACCGGGGAGCTGTTTTTT. It codes for CSVPAGLGTGELFF.

This clonotype was detected a few times. The rearrangement joins TRBV29-1 to TRBJ2-5, with D perhaps TRBD1 (6 bases). The V end lost 7 bases, the J end lost 2 bases, and 11 bases lay between the germline ends. This CDR3 contains 12 residues. Germline CDR1 reads SQVTM; CDR2 reads ANQGSEA. CDR3 amino acids: CSARTVQETQYF. The CDR3 nucleotides are TGCAGCGCACGGACAGTGCAAGAGACCCAGTACTTC.

The chain joins TRBV6-2 or TRBV6-3 to TRBJ1-1, with TRBD1 matching over 9 bases. The CDR3 is 17 residues long. The germline V gene has CDR1 MNHEY and CDR2 SVGEGT. Losses at the gene ends were 4 bases for V and 5 bases for J; bases not matched to a gene: 14. The CDR3 region is CASSSIRRQGGETEAFF. In nucleotides, the CDR3 is TGTGCCAGCAGTTCAATACGGCGACAGGGGGGGGAGACTGAAGCTTTCTTT.

Many counts were recorded for this clonotype. The chain employs TRBV5-1 and TRBJ2-3; D call uncertain. Trimming left V 4 bases short and J 4 bases short, with 7 bases between. There are 12 residues in the CDR3. CDR1 SGHRS and CDR2 YFSETQ come from the germline V gene. In nucleotides, the CDR3 is TGCGCCAGCAGCATCGTCGCAGATACGCAGTATTTT. It specifies CASSIVADTQYF.

In its sample, this clonotype was seen many times. J is TRBJ2-1 and V is TRBV11-3; D remains ambiguous. Trimming stripped 0 bases from V and 0 bases from J, with 3 bases between. Germline-derived CDR1 and CDR2 are SGHNT and YENEEA. CDR3 length equals 14 residues. The chain's CDR3 is CASSLESSYNEQFF. The CDR3 DNA reads TGTGCCAGCAGCTTAGAAAGCTCCTACAATGAGCAGTTCTTC.

In this sample, this clonotype is medium-sized. This rearrangement joins TRBV5-1 to TRBJ2-2; TRBD1 matches at 7 bases. The CDR3 is 15 amino acids. Germline assignment: CDR1 SGHRS and CDR2 YFSETQ. The V segment lost 4 bases and the J segment 0 bases; nucleotides outside the gene matches: 3. The CDR3 DNA sequence: TGCGCCAGCAGCCGAACAGGGGCGAACACCGGGGAGCTGTTTTTT. Protein sequence: CASSRTGANTGELFF.

This clonotype appeared many times. The chain joins TRBV29-1 to TRBJ2-1; D might be TRBD1 or TRBD2, each matching 5 bases. The CDR3 extends over 12 amino acids. CDR1 is SQVTM and CDR2 is ANQGSEA in the germline V gene. Trimming left V 4 bases short and J 2 bases short, with 6 bases between. The CDR3 DNA reads as TGCAGCGTTGTGGGACCCTACAATGAGCAGTTCTTC. It is translated as CSVVGPYNEQFF.

This clonotype was counted many times. The V call is TRBV20-1, the J call TRBJ2-7; 7 positions agree with TRBD2. The germline V gene encodes CDR1 DFQATT and CDR2 SNEGSKA (reference sequence). With V trimmed by 2 bases and J by 6 bases, 13 bases remained unmatched. This CDR3 has 15 amino acids. The CDR3 is CSARPPGLDGFEQYF. The CDR3 DNA sequence: TGCAGTGCTAGACCCCCCGGACTAGATGGGTTCGAGCAGTACTTC.

This clonotype has at least ten counts. The rearrangement uses TRBV9 and TRBJ2-3, with 11 bases fitting TRBD2. With V trimmed by 3 bases and J by 5 bases, 5 bases remained unmatched. The CDR3 has 15 amino acids. Germline CDR1 SGDLS, CDR2 YYNGEE. CDR3 nucleotides: TGTGCCAGCAGCGCATACGGACTAGCGGGAGATACGCAGTATTTT. This translates into CASSAYGLAGDTQYF. Drawing the rest from reference TRBV9 and TRBJ2-3, the complete variable domain is DSGVTQTPKHLITATGQRVTLRCSPRSGDLSVYWYQQSLDQGLQFLIQYYNGEERAKGNILERFSAQQFPDLHSELNLSSLELGDSALYFCASSAYGLAGDTQYFGPGTRLTVL.

This clonotype was seen ten or more times. The genes are TRBV20-1 and TRBJ2-5, with 7 bases matching TRBD1. The junction had 3 bases not matched to a gene; V was cut back by 3 bases and J by 2 bases. Germline CDR1 reads DFQATT; CDR2 reads SNEGSKA (reference sequence). The CDR3 runs 13 residues. CDR3 in amino acids: CSASNRGQETQYF. CDR3 DNA: TGCAGTGCTAGCAACAGGGGTCAAGAGACCCAGTACTTC.

This clonotype was counted ten times or more. The chain joins TRBV2 to TRBJ2-1; no clear D gene. V was trimmed by 1 base and J by 13 bases, leaving 11 bases between them. The V gene's germline CDR1 is SNHLY and CDR2 FYNNEI. The length of the CDR3 is 12 residues. DNA of the CDR3: TGTGCCAGCAGTGAAGGCCGGGTCGGTCAGTTCTTC. This codes for CASSEGRVGQFF.

This clonotype has a single count. This chain connects TRBV19 to TRBJ2-7; a weak D match, TRBD2 (5 bases). The CDR3 covers 15 residues. V dropped 4 bases and J dropped 6 bases, with 19 bases sitting between them. Germline V gene sequence: CDR1 LNHDA, CDR2 SQIVND (reference sequence). CDR3 loop: CASSTRALVICEQYF. The DNA for the CDR3 is TGTGCCAGTAGTACCCGAGCACTAGTGATTTGCGAGCAGTACTTC.

This clonotype was observed at least ten times. The V gene is TRBV7-9, the J gene TRBJ2-1; D is undetermined. The CDR3 is 15 amino acids. The V gene lost 2 bases and the J gene lost 4 bases, with 12 bases spanning the gap. CDR1 SEHNR and CDR2 FQNEAQ come from the germline V gene (reference sequence). This CDR3 reads CASSLWLEPYNEQFF. In DNA form, the CDR3 reads TGTGCCAGCAGCTTATGGCTCGAACCTTACAATGAGCAGTTCTTC. Complete variable domain (other parts from reference TRBV7-9 and TRBJ2-1): DTGVSQNPRHKITKRGQNVTFRCDPISEHNRLYWYRQTLGQGPEFLTYFQNEAQLEKSRLLSDRFSAERPKGSFSTLEIQRTEQGDSAMYLCASSLWLEPYNEQFFGPGTRLTVL.

This clonotype occurred a few times. The rearrangement links TRBV6-2 or TRBV6-3 to TRBJ1-5, with TRBD1 as a possible D gene (6 bases). Trimming shortened V by 5 bases and J by 3 bases, and 11 bases separated the two germline ends. CDR1 and CDR2 (germline): MNHEY, SVGEGT. The CDR3 length is 14 residues. Here the CDR3 reads CASSHRVPNQPQHF. The CDR3 nucleotides read TGTGCCAGCAGTCACAGGGTTCCCAATCAGCCCCAGCATTTT.

The genes are TRBV20-1 and TRBJ1-1, with D possibly matching TRBD1 (6 bases). CDR1 is DFQATT and CDR2 is SNEGSKA in the germline V gene (reference sequence). V gave up 6 bases and J gave up 4 bases, with 21 bases separating them. This CDR3 contains 15 residues. The CDR3 region has the DNA TGCAGTGCCCACGTTCTTTCAGGGGCTTTCACTGAAGCTTTCTTT. Its translation is CSAHVLSGAFTEAFF.

The sample holds many counts of this clonotype. The rearrangement uses TRBV20-1 and TRBJ1-5; maybe TRBD1 (5 bases). V lost 2 bases and J 2 bases, leaving 19 bases between the germline ends. Germline values: CDR1 DFQATT, CDR2 SNEGSKA (reference sequence). The CDR3 runs 17 residues. This chain's CDR3 is CSARSSPDRGRNQPQHF. CDR3 nucleotides: TGCAGTGCTAGATCGTCCCCCGACCGGGGCCGCAATCAGCCCCAGCATTTT.